This T cell receptor beta chain was profiled in a study of T-cell reconstitution after alpha-beta-depleted transplantation in children. For TCRbeta, the library was prepared with unique molecular identifiers. TCRdb reprocessed the PCR reads via MiXCR and lists one record per CDR3 protein. The repertoire consists of 190,000 or so distinct CDR3 sequences, with about 6.8% occurring once and the leading ten covering about 2.9%. Many counts were recorded for this clonotype. The CDR3 has 17 amino acids. The germline V gene encodes CDR1 MNHEY and CDR2 SMNVEV (reference sequence). Germline trimming cut 5 bases from V and 8 bases from J; bases unmatched to any gene: 18.

The sequencing here drew on PBMCs from the stem cell graft donor, taken from the stem cell graft. The sequence was collected from a human donor who donated a stem cell graft to a child with Wiskott-Aldrich syndrome. The genes are TRBV27 and TRBJ2-1; 7 bases match TRBD2. DNA of the CDR3: TGTGCCAGCAGTCGGCCAGGATTGGTCGCCCGGGGGGATGAGCAGTTCTTC. Translation: CASSRPGLVARGDEQFF.